This T cell receptor beta chain appears in the sequencing data of a study of blood T cell repertoires in COVID-19. Profiling relied on immunoSEQ multiplex PCR, and the TCRdb table lists in-frame clones only, not all of them. The sample includes under 200,000 clones, 86% of them seen just once. Trimming shortened V by 1 base and J by 8 bases, and 15 bases separated the two germline ends. The CDR3 loop spans 15 amino acids. The germline V gene has CDR1 MGHRA and CDR2 YSYEKL. V gene TRBV4-1 combines with J gene TRBJ2-1; D perhaps matches TRBD2 (6 bases). Sequenced: peripheral blood. The receptor was isolated from a man between 70 and 80 years old with acute or convalescent COVID-19. Here the CDR3 reads CASSQVRDSRHEQFF. CDR3 in DNA: TGCGCCAGCAGCCAAGTACGGGACTCGCGACATGAGCAGTTCTTC.